This T cell receptor (beta chain) is drawn from a study of long-term antiretroviral therapy in people with HIV. Study as a whole: The 2015 immediate-ART recommendation came about a decade after the earliest samples. General study findings and limits: There were no data on ART adherence, viral resistance or therapy changes, a gap that limits inferences about post-ART repertoire changes.

Treatment of all HIV participants took place in the United States. About this clone itself: Antigen specificity is unknown.

Runs used v3.0 of the immunoSEQ assay and were done at survey level. The table came from immunoSEQ multiplex PCR; TCRdb's copy has only in-frame clones and leaves some out. The data hold just under 20,000 clones, with over 70% observed a single time. V gave up 2 bases and J gave up 0 bases, with 15 bases separating them. Germline V gene lookup returns CDR1 KGHSH and CDR2 LQKENI. This CDR3 is 17 amino acids long. This rearrangement joins TRBV18 to TRBJ2-3; no reliable D call. This TCR derives from a man aged 18 to 29 with HIV. Sequencing used unsorted PBMCs, obtained 0.5 years before starting antiretroviral therapy. CDR3 coding DNA: TGTGCCAGCTCACCAGGGCCGACGTCCTCTAGCACAGATACGCAGTATTTT. Translating it yields CASSPGPTSSSTDTQYF.